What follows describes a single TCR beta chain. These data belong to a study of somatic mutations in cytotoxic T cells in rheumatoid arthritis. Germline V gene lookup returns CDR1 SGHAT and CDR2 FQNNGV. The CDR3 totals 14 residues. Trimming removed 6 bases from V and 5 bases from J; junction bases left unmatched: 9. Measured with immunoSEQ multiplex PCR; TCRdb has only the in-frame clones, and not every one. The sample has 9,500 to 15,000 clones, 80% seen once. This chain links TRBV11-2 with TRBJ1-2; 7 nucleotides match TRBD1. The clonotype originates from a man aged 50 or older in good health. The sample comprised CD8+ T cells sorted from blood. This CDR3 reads CASSLRTGLYGYTF. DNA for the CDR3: TGTGCCAGCAGTCTACGGACAGGCCTATATGGCTACACCTTC.